This paragraph covers one T cell receptor beta chain sequence. There is no known antigen for this receptor. Base-call qualities are not available, and no considerably larger clone is one nucleotide away. CDR1 and CDR2, per the germline V gene, are KGHSH and LQKENI. The junction shows trimming of 2 bases on V and 0 bases on J, and the gene matches do not reach 1 base of it. Taken from cysteine to phenylalanine, the CDR3 has 15 residues. CDR3 DNA is the only sequence kept; it has 45 bases, read in frame from the first base. The sample's time point, from its label and the paper: about 28 days (+/-7) after the second vaccine dose. AZD1222 recipients with second doses at about 4 weeks or about 12 weeks were pooled, because spike-specific TCR depth and breadth did not differ between schedules. Samples from vaccinated people were obtained from the UK trials COV001 and COV002, which included a single-blind randomized controlled phase 2/3 trial of AZD1222 (ChAdOx1 nCoV-19) in healthy adults. For TCRbeta chain sequencing, PBMC samples from trial participants were taken at day 0 and at day 28 after the second dose.

The CDR3 regions of human TCRbeta chains were analyzed by immunosequencing. Under the source paper's analysis protocol: TCRs in the repertoires were compared against a reference library of SARS-CoV-2-specific TCRs that had been generated with the MIRA antigen-specificity platform. Breadth meant the fraction of unique TCRs that were SARS-CoV-2-associated, whereas depth meant the fraction of total T cells that were SARS-CoV-2-associated. Using the MIRA data, each spike-specific TCR was assigned both to the spike region to which the TCR was reactive and to a CD4 or CD8 class. Log10-transformed breadth and depth values were compared by one-way ANOVA with Sidak's multiple comparisons tests. TCRdb mirrors the immuneACCESS table, restricted to in-frame sequences. Some clones are absent from its copies; in checked studies, under half trace to an unresolved V gene, and the reason for the others is unknown. V, J and clone size derive from that table, while D and trimming were established from the DNA sequence. The sample records about 37,000 clones, just over 85% of which are singletons. The biggest ten clones account for roughly 11% of the sample.

The entry originates in a study of T cell responses to AZD1222 COVID-19 vaccine (dated by TCRdb to the early 2020s). For the wider study: TCR sequencing was performed for roughly 250 trial participants, of whom about 200 were given two doses of AZD1222 and roughly 25 were given two doses of MenACWY control vaccine. Trial participants were enrolled into age subgroups of 18-55, 56-69 and 70-plus years, which contained about 150, 28 and 57 TCR-sequenced participants, respectively. What the work shows at the level of the full study, not this receptor alone: Only six AZD1222 recipients were SARS-CoV-2 seropositive at baseline, limiting conclusions about previously exposed vaccinees. Participants were mostly white British and included more females than males, and it was suggested by the authors that clonal diversity may have been underestimated. CD4 TCRs associated with the vaccine covered the entire spike protein, and the dominant responses were in regions 160-218 and 743-854. No day 14 peak-response samples were available, so repertoires were characterized only after the peak T cell response. A significant rise in spike-specific TCR breadth and depth was observed after two AZD1222 doses relative to day 0 and relative to MenACWY recipients. Reportedly, almost half of the unique spike-specific TCRs recognized epitopes lying outside the regions that are mutated in the B.1.351 and B.1.1.7 variants. In the small 56-69-year group, the increase in depth fell short of significance, most likely because of low power.

Sequencing was performed on peripheral blood, taken 28 days after the second AZD1222 dose. Recombination linked TRBV18 to TRBJ1-2; TRBD1 matches 9 bases in the middle. The clonotype was recovered from an adult who received the AZD1222 COVID-19 vaccine. At the DNA level, the sequence is TGTGCCAGCTCACCAGGGGACAGGGCTAACTATGGCTACACCTTC. Its translation is CASSPGDRANYGYTF.